This T cell receptor (beta chain) was recovered during a study of T cell repertoires in cytomegalovirus infection. Study details: The public TCR beta signatures pointed to both CMV infection and matching HLA type. General study points: The response measured ex vivo was dominated by TCR beta clonotypes (HLA-C-restricted and CMV-specific). Based on cumulative public TCR beta family frequency, carriers of CMV plus the relevant HLA were identified.

This clonotype was found a few times. Its antigen is still unknown. Via MiXCR, TCRdb re-called the reads, giving one row per CDR3 protein. Counted here are around 740,000 distinct CDR3 sequences, 35% occurring once; the ten biggest clones make up 2.8%. V lost 4 bases and J 8 bases, leaving 15 bases between the germline ends. Germline-derived CDR1 and CDR2 are SEHNR and FQNEAQ (reference sequence). CDR3 size: 14 residues. The sequence derives from a human donor in good health (CMV status not recorded). Some clones in this sample may be carry-over from other donors' samples. V usage is TRBV7-9 and J usage is TRBJ2-1, with D tentatively TRBD2 (6 bases). Sequencing was performed on PBMCs. The chain's CDR3 is CASSSTGTFDEQFF. CDR3 bases: TGTGCCAGCAGCTCCACCGGGACTTTCGATGAGCAGTTCTTC.